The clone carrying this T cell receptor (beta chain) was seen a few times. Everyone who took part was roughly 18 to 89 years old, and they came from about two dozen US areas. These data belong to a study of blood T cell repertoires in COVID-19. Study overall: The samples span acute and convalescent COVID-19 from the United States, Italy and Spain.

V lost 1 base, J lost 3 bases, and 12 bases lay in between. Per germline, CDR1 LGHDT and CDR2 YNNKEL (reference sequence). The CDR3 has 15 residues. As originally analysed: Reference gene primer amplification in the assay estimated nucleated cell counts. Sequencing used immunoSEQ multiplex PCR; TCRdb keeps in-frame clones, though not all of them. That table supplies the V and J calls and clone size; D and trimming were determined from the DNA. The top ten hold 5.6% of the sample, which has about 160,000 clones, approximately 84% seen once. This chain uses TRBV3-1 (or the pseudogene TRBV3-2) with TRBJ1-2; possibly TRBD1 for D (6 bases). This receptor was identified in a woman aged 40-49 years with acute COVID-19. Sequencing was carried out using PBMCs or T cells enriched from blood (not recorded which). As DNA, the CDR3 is TGTGCCAGCAGCCAAGTCGGGGGGCGAGACTATGGCTACACCTTC. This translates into CASSQVGGRDYGYTF.